Each of the 14 T cell receptor beta chains below was sequenced from the same sample in a study of blood T cells in healthy people across ages. A second roughly 6 to 11 cycle PCR used barcoded and J-beta primers. TCRdb re-called the 5' RACE reads with MiXCR, one entry per CDR3 protein. Of 550,000 to 700,000 distinct CDR3 sequences listed, 25% to 30% were seen once; the top ten hold around a sixth. Sequences were obtained from blood. All receptors come from a woman in her seventies in good health.

This clonotype was recorded a few times. The gene calls are TRBV12-3 or TRBV12-4 and TRBJ1-5, with TRBD1 identical over 7 bases. This CDR3 comprises 16 residues. The trim removed 1 base at V and 3 bases at J, leaving 6 bases unmatched. The CDR3 DNA reads TGTGCCAGCAGTTTAGGACAGGGCAGCTTCAATCAGCCCCAGCATTTT. It specifies CASSLGQGSFNQPQHF.

The CDR3 is CASGSTKGAHYGYTF. The CDR3 DNA reads TGTGCCAGCGGATCGACAAAGGGGGCGCATTATGGCTACACCTTC. V gene TRBV11-2 combines with J gene TRBJ1-2, with TRBD1 identical over 7 bases. The CDR3 contains 15 residues. The V gene end was trimmed by 8 bases and the J gene end by 5 bases; junction bases not matched to a gene: 14. Germline V gene sequence: CDR1 SGHAT, CDR2 FQNNGV.

The DNA of the CDR3 is TGTGCCACCAGTACGCGACTAGCTGAGGACATTCAGTACTTC. Translation: CATSTRLAEDIQYF. V gene TRBV15 combines with J gene TRBJ2-4, with 7 bases aligning to TRBD2. The CDR3 extends over 14 amino acids. With V trimmed by 6 bases and J by 8 bases, 10 bases remained unmatched. Germline-derived CDR1 and CDR2 are LNHNV and YYDKDF (reference sequence).

The chain joins TRBV3-1 to TRBJ2-2; the D gene is possibly TRBD1 (6 bases). The CDR3 runs 14 residues. Trimming cost V 4 bases and J 3 bases, with 9 bases left between them. Per germline, CDR1 LGHDT and CDR2 YNNKEL (reference sequence). The CDR3 DNA reads TGTGCCAGCAGCCTACGGACAGACACCGGGGAGCTGTTTTTT. Encoded protein: CASSLRTDTGELFF.

A few counts support this clonotype. This chain connects TRBV3-1 to TRBJ1-2; possibly TRBD1 for D (6 bases). The CDR3 runs 15 residues. Per germline, CDR1 LGHDT and CDR2 YNNKEL (reference sequence). Trimming left V 4 bases short and J 4 bases short, with 16 bases between. CDR3 nucleotide sequence: TGTGCCAGCAGCCTGACAGGAGGGGCCGCCTATGGCTACACCTTC. It translates to CASSLTGGAAYGYTF.

The chain recombines TRBV5-1 with TRBJ2-1; TRBD2 matches at 10 bases. Unmatched junction bases numbered 10, after V lost 4 bases and J lost 15 bases. This CDR3 spans 13 amino acids. Germline CDR1 is SGHRS and CDR2 is YFSETQ. The CDR3 DNA sequence: TGCGCCAGCAGCACTACCGGGACTAGCGAGTGGTTCTTC. As protein: CASSTTGTSEWFF. The full variable domain, rest sourced from reference TRBV5-1 and TRBJ2-1, is KAGVTQTPRYLIKTRGQQVTLSCSPISGHRSVSWYQQTPGQGLQFLFEYFSETQRNKGNFPGRFSGRQFSNSRSEMNVSTLELGDSALYLCASSTTGTSEWFFGPGTRLTVL.

In this sample, this clonotype turned up a few times. This chain joins TRBV7-6 and TRBJ1-2; possible D gene TRBD1, 6 bases. CDR3 length: 14 residues. Germline-derived CDR1 and CDR2 are SGHVS and FNYEAQ. V lost 1 base and J 7 bases, leaving 13 bases between the germline ends. CDR3 amino acids: CASSLGGSRGGYTF. In DNA, the CDR3 is TGTGCCAGCAGCTTAGGAGGGTCCAGGGGTGGCTACACCTTC.

This clonotype came up a few times. CDR3 in DNA: TGTGCCAGCAGCCAAGATCGGGGAACCGGAGGCTACACCTTC. It specifies CASSQDRGTGGYTF. The genes are TRBV3-1 and TRBJ1-2; D is ambiguous. CDR3 size: 14 residues. V lost 0 bases to trimming and J lost 8 bases, with 13 bases between them. Germline CDR1 LGHDT, CDR2 YNNKEL (reference sequence).

This clonotype has only a few counts. The chain links TRBV21-1 to TRBJ2-1; no check of the table's D call, TRBD1, against the DNA was made. TRBV21-1 is flagged as a pseudogene. The CDR3 has 15 residues. Written as DNA, the CDR3 is TGTGCCAGCAGCAACCGACAGGGAAGATGGAATGAGCAGTTCTTC. This codes for CASSNRQGRWNEQFF.

The DNA of the CDR3 is TGTGCCAGCACGCCCAACGGGCTAGAGGAAGAGACCCAGTACTTC. Its protein product is CASTPNGLEEETQYF. The rearrangement links TRBV12-3 or TRBV12-4 to TRBJ2-5, with D hard to call. The CDR3 is 15 residues long. V was clipped by 7 bases and J by 3 bases, with 18 bases between them.

The chain has TRBV11-2 and TRBJ1-1; TRBD1 might be the D (6 bases). Germline loops: CDR1 SGHAT, CDR2 FQNNGV. The CDR3 spans 13 residues. V dropped 5 bases and J dropped 5 bases, with 12 bases sitting between them. CDR3 sequence: CASSRTEKTEAFF. DNA for the CDR3: TGTGCCAGCAGCCGGACAGAGAAGACTGAAGCTTTCTTT.

This clonotype was found many times. The rearrangement uses TRBV13 and TRBJ1-6, with D possibly being TRBD1 (6 bases). This CDR3 spans 15 amino acids. Between the trimmed V and J ends, which lost 5 bases and 7 bases, there was a span of 15 bases. CDR1 is PRHDT and CDR2 is FYEKMQ in the germline V gene (reference sequence). This chain's CDR3 is CASSKGPGQNSPLHF. CDR3 coding DNA: TGTGCCAGCAGCAAGGGACCGGGACAAAATTCACCCCTCCACTTT.

The table lists this clonotype with many counts. The rearrangement uses TRBV7-9 and TRBJ1-4; D is undetermined. The V and J ends lost 5 bases and 5 bases respectively, with 18 bases between them. CDR3 length: 16 amino acids. Germline assignment: CDR1 SEHNR and CDR2 FQNEAQ (reference sequence). The CDR3 bases are TGTGCCAGCAGCCCATTACTGACGGCCGGGAATGAAAAACTGTTTTTT. Translating gives CASSPLLTAGNEKLFF.

The chain combines TRBV29-1 with TRBJ2-5; no clear D. Trimming left V 6 bases short and J 2 bases short, with 7 bases between. The CDR3 consists of 11 residues. Germline V gene data show CDR1 as SQVTM and CDR2 as ANQGSEA. CDR3 in amino acids: CSVVGQETQYF. CDR3 DNA: TGCAGCGTGGTTGGGCAAGAGACCCAGTACTTC. Combining the CDR3 with reference TRBV29-1 and TRBJ2-5 gives the whole variable domain SAVISQKPSRDICQRGTSLTIQCQVDSQVTMMFWYRQQPGQSLTLIATANQGSEATYESGFVIDKFPISRPNLTFSTLTVSNMSPEDSSIYLCSVVGQETQYFGPGTRLLVL.